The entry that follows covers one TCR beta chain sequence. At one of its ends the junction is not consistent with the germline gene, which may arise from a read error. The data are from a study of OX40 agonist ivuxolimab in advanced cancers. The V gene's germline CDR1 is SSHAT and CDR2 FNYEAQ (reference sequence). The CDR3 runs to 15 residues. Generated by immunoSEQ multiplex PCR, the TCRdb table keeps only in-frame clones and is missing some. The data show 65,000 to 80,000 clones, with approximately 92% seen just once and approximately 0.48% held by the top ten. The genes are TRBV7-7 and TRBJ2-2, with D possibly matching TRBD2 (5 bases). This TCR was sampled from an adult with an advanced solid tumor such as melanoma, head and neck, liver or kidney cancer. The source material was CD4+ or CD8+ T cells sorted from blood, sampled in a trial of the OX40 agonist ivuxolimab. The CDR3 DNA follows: TGTGCTAGCAGCTCCGGGATCGGGAACACCGGGGAGCTGTTTTTT. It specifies CASSSGIGNTGELFF.